One and the same sample provided the 2 T cell receptor beta chains below, sequenced in a study of blood T cells in healthy people across ages. A sample-barcoded 5' primer and a J-beta primer mix were used in a second PCR of about 7 to 12 cycles. TCRdb recomputed calls from the 5' RACE reads with MiXCR, one row per CDR3 protein. The sample has hundreds of thousands of distinct CDR3 sequences; 45% to 55% are singletons. Sequencing was carried out using blood. The source of these receptors is a man older than 75 in good health.

V usage is TRBV12-3 or TRBV12-4 and J usage is TRBJ2-4; D not certain. CDR3 length equals 14 residues. Trimming took 2 bases from V and 3 from J, leaving 8 bases between them. The CDR3 DNA is TGTGCCAGCAGTTTACGGCTGGGCAAAAACATTCAGTACTTC. Protein: CASSLRLGKNIQYF.

The chain couples TRBV5-1 to TRBJ1-1; D unresolved. Germline loops: CDR1 SGHRS, CDR2 YFSETQ. V was clipped by 4 bases and J by 4 bases, with 14 bases between them. The CDR3 is made up of 14 amino acids. The DNA for the CDR3 is TGCGCCAGCAGCACTTCCTGGGAAGGCACTGAAGCTTTCTTT. Protein product: CASSTSWEGTEAFF.